This T cell receptor (beta chain) was identified during a study of cytomegalovirus exposure and HLA in healthy donors. Notes on the study in general: When the data were analyzed later, several of the most significant clusters appeared to be linked to common viral pathogens. According to an earlier analysis, most TCR beta V segments yielded productive rearrangements about 90% or about 30% of the time.

Trimming removed 0 bases from V and 4 bases from J, with 6 bases in between. CDR1 and CDR2 from the germline V gene are MNHEY and SMNVEV (reference sequence). This CDR3 contains 13 residues. With regard to this clone: The target antigen is unknown. This specimen includes other DNA sequences encoding the same CDR3.

60 Vbeta and 13 Jbeta primers were used in PCR. TCRdb's copy holds only in-frame clones and misses some; the assay was immunoSEQ multiplex PCR. This repertoire shows some 97,000 clones, roughly 84% found once; its top ten account for more than 0.95%. This receptor was identified in a woman younger than 35 in good health and CMV-seronegative. Material for sequencing was PBMCs. The chain combines TRBV27 with TRBJ1-1; unclear D gene. CDR3 protein: CASSLSRGTEAFF. The CDR3 DNA reads TGTGCCAGCAGTTTATCGCGAGGCACTGAAGCTTTCTTT.